The sequence of this T cell receptor (beta chain) was determined in a study of human T cells and chemical hapten exposure. At the level of the study: 2% DPC applied to a roughly 2 cm by roughly 2 cm arm area sensitized donors.

The time point here: pre-sensitization, week 0. Treatment in this sample: therapeutic diphenylcyclopropenone sensitization with weekly scalp DPC. This CDR3 region has 16 residues. Trimming cost V 0 bases and J 3 bases, with 13 bases left between them. The germline V gene has CDR1 LGHNA and CDR2 YNFKEQ. Study observations and caveats: Expanded TCR sets contained significantly more large CDR3 similarity clusters than controls. PT1 expanded TCR numbers rose with patch test score.

This clonotype has more than one count but fewer than ten. What it binds is not known. MiXCR, run by TCRdb on the RACE reads, gives a single entry per CDR3 protein. The table records some 330,000 distinct CDR3 sequences, 5% to 6.5% of them present only once. The rearrangement links TRBV4-2 to TRBJ2-3; D unclear. The sequenced sample was whole blood, obtained in connection with sensitization to the hapten diphenylcyclopropenone (DPC). This sequence was found in a woman younger than 35 with alopecia areata. Some clones in this sample may be carry-over from other donors' samples. CDR3 DNA sequence: TGTGCCAGCAGCCAAGATATTTGGAGTCAAACAGATACGCAGTATTTT. As protein: CASSQDIWSQTDTQYF.